Listed here are 13 T cell receptor beta chains from one sample, sequenced in a study of blood T cell repertoires in COVID-19 (dated by TCRdb to the early 2020s). The library came from the immunoSEQ multiplex PCR assay. Not all clones reach the TCRdb copy of this immuneACCESS table, which keeps in-frame sequences only. Checked studies attribute under half of the gap to unresolved V genes and leave the rest unexplained. In all, the sample holds 200,000 to 250,000 clones, and around 90% of those were seen once. The leading ten clones occupy under 1.5% of the sample. What was sequenced was peripheral blood. These receptors all stem from a man of 80 years or more with acute or convalescent COVID-19.

The chain employs TRBV3-1 (or the pseudogene TRBV3-2) and TRBJ2-5, with 7 positions matching TRBD2. This CDR3 is built from 16 residues. V dropped 3 bases and J dropped 3; count of bases not matched to a gene: 10. The V gene's germline CDR1 is LGHDT and CDR2 YNNKEL (reference sequence). CDR3 sequence reads: CASSHMGGVAEETQYF. The CDR3 nucleotides are TGTGCCAGCAGCCATATGGGAGGGGTGGCTGAAGAGACCCAGTACTTC.

V and J are TRBV6-5 and TRBJ1-3, with D possibly being TRBD1 (5 bases). Germline V lookup: CDR1 MNHEY, CDR2 SVGAGI. The CDR3 totals 15 residues. Trimming stripped 2 bases from V and 4 bases from J, with 12 bases between. Here the CDR3 DNA reads TGTGCCAGCAGTTACGGGGGGGGGTCCGGAAACACCATATATTTT. The encoded protein is CASSYGGGSGNTIYF.

This chain joins TRBV6-4 and TRBJ1-2; 8 positions match TRBD1. CDR1 MRHNA and CDR2 SNTAGT come from the germline V gene. CDR3 size: 18 residues. V shed 5 bases and J 3 bases; nucleotides not matched to a gene: 17. The CDR3 DNA reads as TGTGCCAGCAGTCAGGAGAGACTGGTCCAGGGGGCCCACTATGGCTACACCTTC. Encoded protein: CASSQERLVQGAHYGYTF.

This rearrangement joins TRBV11-2 to TRBJ2-1, with a tentative D call TRBD2 (6 bases). CDR3 length equals 14 residues. V was shortened by 3 bases and J by 6 bases, with 12 bases between the two germline ends. Germline CDR1 is SGHAT and CDR2 is FQNNGV. The chain's CDR3 is CASSLSGLFNEQFF. CDR3 DNA sequence: TGTGCCAGCAGCTTGAGCGGGCTATTCAATGAGCAGTTCTTC.

This clone was seen a handful of times. The chain employs TRBV4-3 and TRBJ2-7; TRBD1 aligns across 12 bases. V was pared by 0 bases and J by 3 bases, with 3 bases of the junction left unmatched. The CDR3 loop spans 16 amino acids. CDR1 LGHNA and CDR2 YSLEER come from the germline V gene. The CDR3 region has the DNA TGCGCCAGCAGCCAAGATAGGGACAGGGGGCACTACGAGCAGTACTTC. Residues: CASSQDRDRGHYEQYF.

This chain joins TRBV21-1 and TRBJ1-3. TRBV21-1 is deemed a pseudogene. The CDR3 is made up of 19 amino acids. For the CDR3, the DNA is TGTGCCAGCAGCAAAGGGTGGGAGGATGCGTGGAGCTCTGGAAACACCATATATTTT. Amino acids: CASSKGWEDAWSSGNTIYF.

J is TRBJ2-5 and V is TRBV6-2 or TRBV6-3; D might be TRBD2 (5 bases). The CDR3 has 14 amino acids. Germline-derived CDR1 and CDR2 are MNHEY and SVGEGT. Trimming pared 4 bases from V and 1 base from J, leaving 10 bases between. CDR3 in amino acids: CASSSPSSQETQYF. The CDR3 region has the DNA TGTGCCAGCAGTTCCCCTAGCAGCCAAGAGACCCAGTACTTC.

This clone has more than one count but fewer than ten. The CDR3 DNA is TGTGCCAGCACCTTTTACGCCTGGGACTCTACCTTC. Protein product: CASTFYAWDSTF. V is TRBV28 and J is TRBJ1-2, with D possibly TRBD1 on 5 matching bases. The CDR3 has 12 amino acids. V was clipped by 7 bases and J by 14 bases, with 20 bases between them. Germline CDR1 is MDHEN and CDR2 is SYDVKM.

The chain employs TRBV19 and TRBJ1-5; a possible D gene is TRBD1 (6 bases). V gave up 5 bases and J gave up 0 bases, with 8 bases separating them. This CDR3 region has 14 residues. In germline, CDR1 is LNHDA, CDR2 SQIVND (reference sequence). DNA of the CDR3: TGTGCCAGTAGTGGACAGAATAGCAATCAGCCCCAGCATTTT. This encodes CASSGQNSNQPQHF.

This chain links TRBV4-3 with TRBJ1-5; D remains ambiguous. From germline, CDR1 is LGHNA and CDR2 YSLEER. V lost 0 bases to trimming and J lost 5 bases, with 8 bases between them. CDR3 length: 14 residues. CDR3 sequence: CASSQERAYQPQHF. DNA of the CDR3: TGCGCCAGCAGCCAAGAGAGAGCCTATCAGCCCCAGCATTTT.

The CDR3 spells CASSQDGGGETQYF. CDR3 bases: TGTGCCAGCAGCCAAGATGGGGGGGGAGAGACCCAGTACTTC. V and J are TRBV3-1 (or the pseudogene TRBV3-2) and TRBJ2-5; 7 bases line up with TRBD2. J gave up 4 bases and V 0 bases, and 2 bases lay outside the gene matches. There are 14 residues in the CDR3. Per the germline V gene, CDR1 is LGHDT and CDR2 is YNNKEL (reference sequence).

V usage is TRBV19 and J usage is TRBJ2-5; 10 nucleotides agree with TRBD2. The CDR3 has 16 residues. V trimming: 10 bases; J trimming: 5 bases; junction bases outside the gene matches: 16. Germline CDR1 LNHDA, CDR2 SQIVND (reference sequence). The CDR3 loop is CATSPAWTSGLETQYF. The CDR3 nucleotides are TGTGCCACCTCCCCGGCATGGACTAGCGGTTTGGAGACCCAGTACTTC.

Points on this clone: The identical CDR3 is also encoded by other nucleotide sequences in the sample. The V call is TRBV2, the J call TRBJ2-5; TRBD2 matches 10 bases. Germline CDR1 is SNHLY and CDR2 is FYNNEI. V lost 5 bases, J lost 2 bases, and 5 bases stayed unmatched. This CDR3 contains 15 residues. The CDR3 DNA follows: TGTGCCAGCAGTCCTAGCGGGGGCCGTCAAGAGACCCAGTACTTC. This encodes CASSPSGGRQETQYF.